This TCR beta chain is from a study of persistence of HIV-infected CD4 T cells. Broader study findings: TCR oligoclonality correlated with proviral oligoclonality in the same sorted populations. TCRbeta richness was lower in CMV- and Gag-responding cells than in anti-CD3/anti-CD28-responding cells.

Cells were stimulated with overlapping HIV-1 Gag 15-mer peptides. Sorting selected CD4+ T cells upregulating both CD40 ligand and CD69. Donors had CD4+ T cell counts above 400 cells/uL and were CMV-seropositive. About this clone: As yet, its antigen is unknown.

The germline CDR1 and CDR2 sequences are DFQATT and SNEGSKA (reference sequence). V gave up 3 bases and J gave up 1 base, with 9 bases separating them. This CDR3 is 13 amino acids long. This was the immunoSEQ version 4 assay in survey mode. Genomic DNA was diluted to around 10 ng/uL, up to 1 ug per sample. Generated by immunoSEQ multiplex PCR, the TCRdb table keeps only in-frame clones and is missing some. The data show around 26,000 clones, approximately 79% seen once. The sequencing here drew on CD4+ T cells sorted from PBMCs after approximately 20-hour stimulation, taken from a patient who received antiretroviral therapy. The source of this sequence is an adult man with HIV who was CMV-seropositive. The chain couples TRBV20-1 to TRBJ1-2, with D maybe TRBD1 (6 bases). The CDR3 DNA follows: TGCAGTGCTAGTAACAGGGTTAACTATGGCTACACCTTC. This encodes CSASNRVNYGYTF.